This T cell receptor beta chain was found in a study of shared clonotypes between healthy human individuals. As for the study in general: The donors, a couple of women and a few men, were aged 18 to 49. Whole-study findings and limits: Researchers found naive subsets generally carried larger estimated richness than memory subsets. The sharing of 5% to 5.5% of naive CD4 clonotypes was seen across a handful of donors.

The table lists this clone with a few counts. The antigen remains unidentified. The donor cohort consisted entirely of Caucasian adults residing in Nashville, Tennessee. The protocol was immunoSEQ multiplex PCR, while the TCRdb copy is restricted to in-frame clones and leaves out a portion. The sample holds about 190,000 clones, 65% to 70% seen once. The length of the CDR3 is 13 residues. Trimming took 5 bases from V and 8 from J; bases not matched to a gene: 6. The germline gives CDR1 MNHNS, CDR2 SASEGT. The rearrangement uses TRBV6-1 and TRBJ1-2, with TRBD1 matching 9 bases. The material sequenced was memory CD4+ T cells sorted from blood. As to subset: CD45RA-negative fraction. This TCR came from a man aged 25 to 40 in good health. CDR3 DNA: TGTGCCAGCAGTCGGACAGGGGTGGAAGGCTACACCTTC. Amino acid sequence: CASSRTGVEGYTF.